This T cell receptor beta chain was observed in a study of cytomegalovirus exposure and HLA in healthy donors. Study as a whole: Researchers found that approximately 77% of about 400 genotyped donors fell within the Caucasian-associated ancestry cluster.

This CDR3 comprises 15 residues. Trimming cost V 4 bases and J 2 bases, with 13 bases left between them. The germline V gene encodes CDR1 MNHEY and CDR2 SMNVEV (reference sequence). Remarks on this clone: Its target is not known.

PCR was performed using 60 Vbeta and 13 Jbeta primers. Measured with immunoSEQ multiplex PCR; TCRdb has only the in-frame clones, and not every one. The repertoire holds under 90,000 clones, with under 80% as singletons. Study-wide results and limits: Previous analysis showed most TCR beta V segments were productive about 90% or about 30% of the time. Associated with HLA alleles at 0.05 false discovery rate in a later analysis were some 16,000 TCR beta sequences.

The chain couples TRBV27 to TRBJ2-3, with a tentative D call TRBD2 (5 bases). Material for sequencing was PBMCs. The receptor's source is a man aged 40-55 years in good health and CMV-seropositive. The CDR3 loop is CASSYGGPNTDTQYF. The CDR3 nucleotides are TGTGCCAGCAGTTATGGCGGGCCCAACACAGATACGCAGTATTTT.